This T cell receptor (beta chain) was sequenced for a study of blood T cell repertoires in COVID-19. Study-wide background: Samples representing acute and convalescent COVID-19 were sourced from the United States, Italy and Spain. PBMCs, B-cell-depleted T cells, or T cells provided the cDNA or gDNA that made up the material.

As processed by the authors: Reference gene primers were amplified, and this amplification served to estimate nucleated cell counts. Here immunoSEQ multiplex PCR was the method, and the copy in TCRdb shows in-frame clones only, minus some. V, J and clone size derive from that table, while D and trimming were established from the DNA sequence. The sample consists of some 150,000 clones, 80% to 85% of them appearing once. Sequenced: peripheral blood. The sequence derives from an elderly woman with acute or convalescent COVID-19.

CDR3 in amino acids: CASSYGTGGIGNTIYF. The CDR3 nucleotides read TGTGCCAGCAGTTACGGTACAGGGGGTATTGGAAACACCATATATTTT. The chain couples TRBV6-6 to TRBJ1-3; 8 nucleotides match TRBD1. Per the germline V gene, CDR1 is MNHNY and CDR2 is SVGAGI (reference sequence). The CDR3 contains 16 residues. Trimming at V came to 2 bases and at J to 3 bases, leaving 6 bases not matched to a gene.